This T cell receptor (beta chain) was profiled in a study of blood T cell repertoires in COVID-19. Methods used by the authors: Estimation of nucleated cell counts relied on the amplification of reference gene primers. The data were produced by immunoSEQ multiplex PCR, yet TCRdb's version contains in-frame clones alone and is incomplete. Clone size and the V and J calls come from that table; the DNA yielded D and trimming. The sample lists several thousand clones; about 90% were seen once. Per germline, CDR1 SGDLS and CDR2 YYNGEE. J gave up 6 bases and V 1 base, and 9 bases lay outside the gene matches. This CDR3 is built from 15 residues.

The sample was peripheral blood. The chain is built from TRBV9 and TRBJ1-2; 7 nucleotides match TRBD1. The origin of this receptor is a man aged 60-69 years with acute or convalescent COVID-19. In DNA form, the CDR3 reads TGTGCCAGCAGCGTAACCCCGGGACAGACGGATGGCTACACCTTC. Amino acids: CASSVTPGQTDGYTF.